The clone carrying this TCR beta chain was recorded only once. This sample stems from a study of shared clonotypes between healthy human individuals. Per sorted-subset replicate PCR, input was approximately 0.2 ug DNA, representing around 30,000 T cell genomes. Clones were sequenced by immunoSEQ multiplex PCR, and TCRdb holds only the in-frame ones, with some missing. The data show a few million clones, 85% to 95% seen once. Germline-derived CDR1 and CDR2 are MDHEN and SYDVKM. V was pared by 7 bases and J by 0 bases, with 6 bases between. There are 12 residues in the CDR3. The sequenced sample was naive CD4+ T cells from PBMCs. The subset here: CD45RA+ positively selected. The chain carries TRBV28 and TRBJ1-2; D not certain. This TCR was sampled from a man aged 18-30 years in good health. Some clones in this sample may be carry-over from other donors' samples. The CDR3 nucleotides are TGTGCCAGCACGATATCTAACTATGGCTACACCTTC. It encodes CASTISNYGYTF.